Listed below are T cell receptor beta chains from one sample, sequenced in a study of blood T cell repertoires in COVID-19. Libraries were prepared by immunoSEQ multiplex PCR; TCRdb keeps only in-frame clonotypes and omits some of them. The sample records 170,000 or so clones, more than 75% being singletons. The sequenced material came from peripheral blood. All receptors derive from a woman between 18 and 29 years old who had recovered from COVID-19. The CDR3 runs from the conserved cysteine through the conserved F or W. Fields, in order: D gene, J gene, CDR3 length, V gene, CDR3 DNA, CDR3 protein. D genes are given only for firm matches.

TRBD2	TRBJ2-3	14	TRBV2	TGTGCCAGCAGGTCCGGGACTAGCGGAGATACGCAGTATTTT	CASRSGTSGDTQYF
-	TRBJ2-5	12	TRBV2	TGTGCCAGCAGGCGGGATCAAGAGACCCAGTACTTC	CASRRDQETQYF
-	TRBJ2-3	16	TRBV7-9	TGTGCCAGCAGCTTAGTAACCGGGGGGCCCACAGATACGCAGTATTTT	CASSLVTGGPTDTQYF
-	TRBJ2-1	13	TRBV21-1	TGTGCCAGCAGCACAAGTAAAGGGCGGGCTCAGTTCTTC	CASSTSKGRAQFF
-	TRBJ1-4	16	TRBV4-3	TGCGCCAGCAGCCAAGAGAAGGGCCAGGGATGGGAAAAACTGTTTTTT	CASSQEKGQGWEKLFF
-	TRBJ1-3	13	TRBV7-2	TGTGCCAGCAGCCCGGTCCCTGGAAACACCATATATTTT	CASSPVPGNTIYF
-	TRBJ1-2	14	TRBV4-3	TGCGCCAGCAGCCAAGATAGGGAGTACTATGGCTACACCTTC	CASSQDREYYGYTF
TRBD1	TRBJ2-7	15	TRBV6-2/TRBV6-3	TGTGCCAGCAGTTACCCGGGACAGGGCTCCCACGAGCAGTACTTC	CASSYPGQGSHEQYF
TRBD1	TRBJ2-1	15	TRBV19	TGTGCCAGTAGTACACAGGGGCAACTCTACAATGAGCAGTTCTTC	CASSTQGQLYNEQFF
-	TRBJ1-1	17	TRBV25-1	TGTGCCAGCAGTGATGGCCACCCCCTCGCGGGGTACACTGAAGCTTTCTTT	CASSDGHPLAGYTEAFF
-	TRBJ1-4	15	TRBV7-9	TGTGCCAGCAGCTTGGGGACTCGGGTGGGTGAAAAACTGTTTTTT	CASSLGTRVGEKLFF
-	TRBJ1-2	12	TRBV27	TGTGCCAGCAGTTTCGACAGGCGCGGCTACACCTTC	CASSFDRRGYTF
TRBD2	TRBJ2-5	17	TRBV4-1	TGCGCCAGCAGCCAAGTTGGCGGGGGGAAGTACCAAGAGACCCAGTACTTC	CASSQVGGGKYQETQYF
-	TRBJ2-5	14	TRBV27	TGTGCCAGCAGTCTGACGACAGGCCAAGAGACCCAGTACTTC	CASSLTTGQETQYF
TRBD2	TRBJ2-1	16	TRBV2	TGTGCCAGCGCTGAAACGGCTAGCGGGATGTACAATGAGCAGTTCTTC	CASAETASGMYNEQFF
-	TRBJ1-1	13	TRBV6-5	TGTGCCAGCAGTTCAGGGGTTGTCACTGAAGCTTTCTTT	CASSSGVVTEAFF
TRBD1	TRBJ1-4	14	TRBV28	TGTGCCAGCAGTATCCGGGACAGCCTAACAAAACTGTTTTTT	CASSIRDSLTKLFF
TRBD2	TRBJ2-5	13	TRBV5-4	TGTGCCAGCAGCCCGGGACTAGAAGAGACCCAGTACTTC	CASSPGLEETQYF
-	TRBJ1-1	17	TRBV4-3	TGCGCCAGCAGCCAAGATACCGCAACAGGGATGAACACTGAAGCTTTCTTT	CASSQDTATGMNTEAFF
-	TRBJ1-1	15	TRBV6-5	TGTGCCAGCAGTTACTCGTGGGGAGGGTACACTGAAGCTTTCTTT	CASSYSWGGYTEAFF